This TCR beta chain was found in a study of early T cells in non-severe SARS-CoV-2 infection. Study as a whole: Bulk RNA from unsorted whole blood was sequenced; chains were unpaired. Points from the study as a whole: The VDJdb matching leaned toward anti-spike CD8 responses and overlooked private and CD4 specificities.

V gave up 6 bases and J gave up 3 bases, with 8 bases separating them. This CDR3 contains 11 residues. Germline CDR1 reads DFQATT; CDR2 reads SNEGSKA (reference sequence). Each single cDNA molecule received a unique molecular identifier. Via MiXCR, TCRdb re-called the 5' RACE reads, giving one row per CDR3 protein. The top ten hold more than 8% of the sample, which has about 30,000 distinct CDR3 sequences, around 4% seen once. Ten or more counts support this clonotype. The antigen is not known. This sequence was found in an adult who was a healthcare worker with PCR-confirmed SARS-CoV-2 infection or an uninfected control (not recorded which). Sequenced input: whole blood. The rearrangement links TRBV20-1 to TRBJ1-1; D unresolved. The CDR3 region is CSAQRDTEAFF. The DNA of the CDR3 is TGCAGTGCGCAAAGGGACACTGAAGCTTTCTTT.